Described below is a single TCR beta chain sequence and its context. The sample originates from a study of blood T cell repertoires in COVID-19. On the study more broadly: COVID-19 samples collected from the United States, Italy and Spain covered acute and convalescent phases.

Methods used by the authors: How many nucleated cells were present was estimated from reference gene primer amplification. The repertoire was sequenced with immunoSEQ multiplex PCR; TCRdb's copy has only in-frame clones and lacks some. V, J and clone size are taken as reported in that table, and D and trimming were inferred from the DNA itself. The sample has about 110,000 clones; 85% are singletons. CDR3 length: 16 amino acids. Germline V gene lookup returns CDR1 SQVTM and CDR2 ANQGSEA. Between the trimmed V and J ends, which lost 6 bases and 0 bases, there was a span of 20 bases. The sequenced sample was peripheral blood. This TCR came from a man between 45 and 60 years old with acute or convalescent COVID-19. The chain is built from TRBV29-1 and TRBJ1-2, with a weak D call TRBD1 (6 bases). CDR3: CSVSLPQGRTNYGYTF. The CDR3 nucleotides are TGCAGCGTGTCTTTACCACAGGGTCGGACTAACTATGGCTACACCTTC.